The 3 T cell receptor beta chains given below trace back to one sample, sequenced in a study of T cell responses to AZD1222 COVID-19 vaccine (dated by TCRdb to about 2021). Libraries came from the immunoSEQ multiplex PCR assay. The immuneACCESS repertoire file appears here via TCRdb, limited to in-frame rearrangements. These files lack a portion of the clones; in checked studies, under half of the deficit traces to unresolved V genes, and the cause of the others is not known. Here the sample has about 160,000 clones; over 75% occur a single time. The ten biggest clones cover about 4.5% of the sample. According to the study, the label for this sample's time point signals: about 28 days (+/-7) after the second vaccine dose. The sequences come from peripheral blood, collected 28 days after the second AZD1222 dose. These receptors were taken from an adult who received the AZD1222 COVID-19 vaccine.

V and J are TRBV10-3 and TRBJ2-3; D call uncertain. The germline V gene has CDR1 ENHRY and CDR2 SYGVKD. The CDR3 covers 14 residues. Trimming cost V 4 bases and J 0 bases, with 8 bases left between them. The CDR3, as DNA: TGTGCCATCAGTGGAACCCGTAGCACAGATACGCAGTATTTT. Translation: CAISGTRSTDTQYF.

This clone has only one observation. This chain links TRBV6-5 with TRBJ2-5, with 7 positions matching TRBD1. The germline V gene encodes CDR1 MNHEY and CDR2 SVGAGI. The J segment lost 1 base and the V segment lost 3 bases, leaving 2 bases of the junction unmatched. This CDR3 is built from 14 residues. The CDR3 protein is CASSYGTAQETQYF. The CDR3 DNA reads as TGTGCCAGCAGTTATGGGACAGCCCAAGAGACCCAGTACTTC.

V gene TRBV5-4 combines with J gene TRBJ1-1; TRBD1 aligns across 9 bases. From germline, CDR1 is SGHNT and CDR2 YYREEE (reference sequence). The V gene end was trimmed by 4 bases and the J gene end by 7 bases; junction bases not matched to a gene: 11. The CDR3 has 15 residues. In nucleotides, the CDR3 is TGTGCCAGCAGCCCACGGGACAGGGCTGCTGTTGAAGCTTTCTTT. Translation: CASSPRDRAAVEAFF.